One and the same sample provided the 30 T cell receptor beta chains below, sequenced in a study of immune characterization of retroperitoneal liposarcoma. TCRdb redid the calling of the PCR reads with MiXCR, one entry per CDR3 protein. The data show a few thousand distinct CDR3 sequences, with under 45% seen just once and more than 15% held by the top ten. The specimen was tumor tissue. The receptors were gathered from a male donor with retroperitoneal liposarcoma.

There are a few counts of this clonotype. V is TRBV7-2 and J is TRBJ2-4; TRBD1 might be the D (6 bases). The J call may be wrong; the DNA end is better matched by TRBJ2-7. This CDR3 region has 17 residues. Looked up from germline, CDR1 is SGHTA and CDR2 is FQGNSA. This CDR3 is CASSLFVSTGYSYEQYF. As DNA, the CDR3 is TGTGCCAGCAGCTTATTCGTGTCGACAGGCTACTCCTACGAGCAGTACTTC.

The V gene is TRBV6-1, the J gene TRBJ2-1, with 8 bases that match TRBD2. The CDR3 has 13 residues. J was trimmed by 7 bases and V by 8 bases; bases with no gene match: 7. Germline-derived CDR1 and CDR2 are MNHNS and SASEGT. The CDR3 nucleotides read TGTGCCAGCGGGACTAGGAATAGGAATGAGCAGTTCTTC. Its translation: CASGTRNRNEQFF.

This clonotype rates as medium-sized. The chain joins TRBV7-6 to TRBJ2-5; TRBD1 agrees at 8 bases. The CDR3 is 15 amino acids. With 0 bases clipped from V and 11 bases from J, the junction kept 11 bases outside the gene matches. Germline V CDR1 and CDR2: SGHVS, FNYEAQ. The CDR3 bases are TGTGCCAGCAGCTTAGCAGGACAGGGCAACAATGAGCAGTACTTC. Translation gives CASSLAGQGNNEQYF.

By sample fraction, this clonotype is large. This chain uses TRBV6-1 with TRBJ1-6, with 9 bases identical to TRBD1. The V gene's germline CDR1 is MNHNS and CDR2 SASEGT. V was pared by 0 bases and J by 6 bases, with 12 bases of the junction left unmatched. The CDR3 consists of 19 residues. This chain's CDR3 is CASSEATNIQGARNSPLHF. The CDR3 nucleotides read TGTGCCAGCAGTGAAGCCACCAATATACAGGGGGCGCGTAATTCACCCCTCCACTTT.

This clonotype came up a few times. CDR3 in amino acids: CASSEPPGTSGSDTQYF. CDR3 in DNA: TGTGCCAGCAGTGAGCCCCCGGGGACTAGCGGGAGCGATACGCAGTATTTT. The chain combines TRBV6-1 with TRBJ2-3, with 14 bases aligning to TRBD2. Germline V lookup: CDR1 MNHNS, CDR2 SASEGT. V lost 3 bases, J lost 6 bases, and 8 bases stayed unmatched. This CDR3 spans 17 amino acids.

Sample share makes this clonotype medium-sized (0.01 to 0.1%). This rearrangement joins TRBV6-6 to TRBJ2-1, with D perhaps TRBD2 (5 bases). In germline, CDR1 is MNHNY, CDR2 SVGAGI (reference sequence). V was pared by 5 bases and J by 7 bases, with 15 bases between. This CDR3 spans 14 amino acids. Here the CDR3 DNA reads TGTGCCAGCAGTCCCTCCGGGAACCCTAATGAGCAGTTCTTC. Its translation: CASSPSGNPNEQFF.

Regarding this clonotype: A junction end diverges from the germline sequence, so it may reflect a read error. The genes are TRBV7-2 and TRBJ2-5, with D maybe TRBD2 (6 bases). The closer fit of TRBJ2-1 to the DNA end suggests the J call may be wrong. This CDR3 is built from 14 residues. Germline V gene sequence: CDR1 SGHTA, CDR2 FQGNSA. CDR3 sequence: CASNPGGVTYEQFF. CDR3 DNA: TGTGCTAGCAACCCCGGGGGTGTGACCTACGAGCAGTTCTTC.

This clonotype is classed as medium-sized. The chain has TRBV6-5 and TRBJ2-1; TRBD2 might be the D (6 bases). V was cut by 8 bases and J by 7 bases, with 24 bases left in between. The length of the CDR3 is 16 residues. The germline V gene has CDR1 MNHEY and CDR2 SVGAGI. CDR3 nucleotides: TGTGCCAGCTCCCCTAGAGGCGCGAGGAGGGTGAATGAGCAGTTCTTC. Its protein product is CASSPRGARRVNEQFF.

This clonotype was observed a handful of times. This chain connects TRBV27 to TRBJ2-1; no clear D gene. The V end was cut by 5 bases, the J end by 7 bases, with 6 bases between. The CDR3 sequence is 11 residues long. Germline CDR1 and CDR2: MNHEY and SMNVEV (reference sequence). The CDR3 is CASSPFNEQFF. As DNA, the CDR3 is TGTGCCAGCAGTCCCTTTAATGAGCAGTTCTTC.

This clonotype is termed large. This rearrangement joins TRBV6-1 to TRBJ2-1; TRBD1 matches at 10 bases. The V gene end was trimmed by 7 bases and the J gene end by 13 bases; junction bases not matched to a gene: 16. This CDR3 spans 15 amino acids. Germline CDR1 is MNHNS and CDR2 is SASEGT. CDR3 loop: CASTLSSTGGKTQFF. For the CDR3, the DNA is TGTGCCAGCACCCTCTCGTCGACAGGGGGCAAGACCCAGTTCTTC.

This rearrangement joins TRBV27 to TRBJ2-1, with no clear D. The CDR3 sequence is 15 residues long. CDR1 is MNHEY and CDR2 is SMNVEV in the germline V gene (reference sequence). The V and J ends lost 6 bases and 7 bases respectively, with 19 bases between them. As DNA, the CDR3 is TGTGCCAGCAGCGTCCGGTTGGCCTCCGGTAATGAGCAGTTCTTC. The encoded protein is CASSVRLASGNEQFF.

The CDR3 DNA follows: TGTGCCCTGCAAACCGGGGAACCCCTCCTATTGATCTCCGGGGAGCTGTTTTTT. Translation: CALQTGEPLLLISGELFF. The chain couples TRBV30 to TRBJ2-2; maybe TRBD2 (5 bases). This CDR3 comprises 18 residues. Trimming removed 8 bases at V and 6 bases at J, with 31 bases between. The V gene's germline CDR1 is GTSNPN and CDR2 SVGIG (reference sequence).

The rearrangement links TRBV7-2 to TRBJ2-1; no firm D call. The J call may not be correct, given that the DNA end is closer to TRBJ2-5. Germline V gene lookup returns CDR1 SGHTA and CDR2 FQGNSA. The CDR3 extends over 12 amino acids. The CDR3 bases are TGTGCCAGCAGCCCTCTATGGGAGACCCAGTACTTC. It is translated as CASSPLWETQYF.

This clonotype appeared a few times. This chain uses TRBV7-6 with TRBJ2-1; D is unresolved. Between the trimmed V and J ends, which lost 4 bases and 4 bases, there was a span of 17 bases. This CDR3 is 16 amino acids long. Looked up from germline, CDR1 is SGHVS and CDR2 is FNYEAQ. The CDR3 DNA reads TGTGCCAGCAGCTCACCGACTTTCGACTTTTACAATGAGCAGTTCTTC. The encoded protein is CASSSPTFDFYNEQFF.

The rearrangement links TRBV7-6 to TRBJ2-1; D is unresolved. The DNA matches TRBJ2-7 better at its end, which makes the J call doubtful. The CDR3 spans 15 residues. From germline, CDR1 is SGHVS and CDR2 FNYEAQ. In nucleotides, the CDR3 is TGTGCCAGCAGCTTAACACGGCTTCCATACAATGAGCAGTACTTC. It encodes CASSLTRLPYNEQYF.

This clonotype was seen once. V usage is TRBV27 and J usage is TRBJ2-5; D remains ambiguous. The J call is doubtful: the DNA matches TRBJ2-7 better. CDR1 MNHEY and CDR2 SMNVEV come from the germline V gene (reference sequence). The CDR3 runs 11 residues. The CDR3 sequence: CASSLRNEQYF. Here the CDR3 DNA reads TGTGCCAGCAGTTTGAGGAACGAGCAGTACTTC.

This clonotype was observed a handful of times. The V and J genes are TRBV7-6 and TRBJ2-5; 7 bases align to TRBD2. From germline, CDR1 is SGHVS and CDR2 FNYEAQ. CDR3 length equals 14 residues. V lost 5 bases, J lost 4 bases, and 7 bases stayed unmatched. CDR3 sequence (DNA): TGTGCCAGCAGCCCAAGACTAGCAGGAGAGACCCAGTACTTC. It codes for CASSPRLAGETQYF. The complete variable domain, with remaining parts taken from reference TRBV7-6 and TRBJ2-5, reads GAGVSQSPRYKVTKRGQDVALRCDPISGHVSLYWYRQALGQGPEFLTYFNYEAQQDKSGLPNDRFSAERPEGSISTLTIQRTEQRDSAMYRCASSPRLAGETQYFGPGTRLLVL.

This clonotype has a single count. This rearrangement joins TRBV10-2 to TRBJ2-2; a weak D match, TRBD2 (6 bases). The length of the CDR3 is 10 residues. Trimming cost V 8 bases and J 11 bases, with 9 bases left between them. The germline gives CDR1 WSHSY, CDR2 SAAADI. DNA for the CDR3: TGCGCCAGCGGGGGAGGAGAGCTGTTTTTT. This translates into CASGGGELFF.

This clonotype showed up just a few times. The J gene is TRBJ2-1, the V gene TRBV27, with D perhaps TRBD1 (7 bases). Trimming shortened V by 6 bases and J by 10 bases, and 13 bases separated the two germline ends. Germline CDR1 MNHEY, CDR2 SMNVEV (reference sequence). The CDR3 is 12 residues long. The CDR3 loop reads CASSNRGGEQFF. CDR3 nucleotides: TGTGCCAGCAGCAACAGGGGAGGAGAGCAGTTCTTC.

The chain has TRBV7-3 and TRBJ2-3, with TRBD2 matching over 10 bases. The J call may not be correct, given that the DNA end is closer to TRBJ2-7. CDR1 SGHTA and CDR2 FQGTGA come from the germline V gene. The CDR3 sequence is 15 residues long. The CDR3 protein is CASSSDGTSDNEQYF. In DNA form, the CDR3 reads TGTGCCAGCAGTTCGGACGGGACTAGCGACAATGAGCAGTACTTC.

The rearrangement uses TRBV6-1 and TRBJ2-3; D may be TRBD1 (6 bases). Germline CDR1 reads MNHNS; CDR2 reads SASEGT. CDR3 length: 13 residues. The V gene lost 6 bases and the J gene lost 0 bases, with 7 bases spanning the gap. The chain's CDR3 is CASRDSSTDTQYF. The CDR3 bases are TGTGCCAGCAGGGACAGTAGCACAGATACGCAGTATTTT.

This clonotype is labeled medium-sized. This rearrangement joins TRBV11-3 to TRBJ2-1; TRBD1 or TRBD2 may be the D gene (5 bases each). The V gene's germline CDR1 is SGHNT and CDR2 YENEEA. CDR3 length equals 15 residues. Trimming removed 1 base from V and 5 bases from J, with 12 bases in between. CDR3 sequence reads: CASSLVGLGDNEQFF. The DNA for the CDR3 is TGTGCCAGCAGCTTAGTTGGGCTGGGGGACAATGAGCAGTTCTTC.

This clonotype showed up just a few times. V gene TRBV4-1 combines with J gene TRBJ2-6, with no clear D. The CDR3 extends over 16 amino acids. V lost 6 bases to trimming and J lost 0 bases, with 12 bases between them. CDR1 is MGHRA, CDR2 YSYEKL, per germline. The CDR3 DNA sequence: TGCGCCAGCAGTCCGACTGGCGACTCTGGGGCCAACGTCCTGACTTTC. This translates into CASSPTGDSGANVLTF.

The chain has TRBV6-8 and TRBJ2-1; D is unresolved. The germline gives CDR1 MNHGY, CDR2 SAAAGT. V was trimmed by 6 bases and J by 2 bases, leaving 8 bases between them. The CDR3 is made up of 13 amino acids. The CDR3 loop reads CASSPDPYNEQFF. The CDR3 bases are TGTGCCAGCAGCCCGGACCCCTACAATGAGCAGTTCTTC.

This clonotype was observed a handful of times. The chain joins TRBV5-1 to TRBJ2-5; TRBD1 aligns across 10 bases. This CDR3 is 16 amino acids long. Germline assignment: CDR1 SGHRS and CDR2 YFSETQ. After removal of 4 bases from V and 4 bases from J, the junction contained 10 bases not matched to a gene. In DNA form, the CDR3 reads TGCGCCAGCAGCCTTATGGACAGGGGGTGGGGAGAGACCCAGTACTTC. The encoded protein is CASSLMDRGWGETQYF. Together with reference TRBV5-1 and TRBJ2-5, the CDR3 gives the full variable domain: KAGVTQTPRYLIKTRGQQVTLSCSPISGHRSVSWYQQTPGQGLQFLFEYFSETQRNKGNFPGRFSGRQFSNSRSEMNVSTLELGDSALYLCASSLMDRGWGETQYFGPGTRLLVL.

This rearrangement joins TRBV5-1 to TRBJ2-3; 13 bases align to TRBD2. Per germline, CDR1 SGHRS and CDR2 YFSETQ. The CDR3 extends over 17 amino acids. With V trimmed by 0 bases and J by 3 bases, 4 bases remained unmatched. The CDR3, as DNA: TGCGCCAGCAGCTTGGGGACTAGCGGGAGCAGAACAGATACGCAGTATTTT. Protein: CASSLGTSGSRTDTQYF.

This clonotype has more than one count but fewer than ten. The chain combines TRBV6-1 with TRBJ2-5; 8 bases line up with TRBD1. Trimming took 5 bases from V and 5 from J; bases not matched to a gene: 13. Germline CDR1 reads MNHNS; CDR2 reads SASEGT. The CDR3 spans 16 residues. The CDR3 sequence: CASSPPRQGARETQYF. CDR3 nucleotide sequence: TGTGCCAGCAGTCCCCCGCGGCAGGGGGCTCGGGAGACCCAGTACTTC.

In DNA, the CDR3 is TGTGCCAGCAGTTTATTTGCGGGCGGGGGAGGTAATGAGCAGTTCTTC. It codes for CASSLFAGGGGNEQFF. The V gene is TRBV27, the J gene TRBJ2-1; 7 bases agree with TRBD2. In germline, CDR1 is MNHEY, CDR2 SMNVEV (reference sequence). The CDR3 is 16 amino acids. V lost 1 base to trimming and J lost 7 bases; unmatched junction nucleotides: 10.

This chain connects TRBV6-1 to TRBJ2-3; tentatively, D is TRBD1 (6 bases). This CDR3 spans 15 amino acids. Germline loops: CDR1 MNHNS, CDR2 SASEGT. Trimming removed 5 bases from V and 1 base from J, with 13 bases in between. CDR3 amino acids: CASSWQGIGTDTQYF. The CDR3 coding sequence is TGTGCCAGCAGTTGGCAGGGGATAGGCACAGATACGCAGTATTTT.

Sample share makes this clonotype large. The chain has TRBV6-1 and TRBJ2-3; weak D call: TRBD1 (5 bases). With 2 bases removed from V and 2 bases from J, the gap between germline ends came to 17 bases. CDR3 length: 17 amino acids. Per germline, CDR1 MNHNS and CDR2 SASEGT. CDR3 in amino acids: CASSESWVAGNTDTQYF. DNA for the CDR3: TGTGCCAGCAGTGAATCGTGGGTGGCAGGGAACACAGATACGCAGTATTTT.